Listed below are T cell receptor beta chains from one sample, sequenced in a study of T cell responses to AZD1222 COVID-19 vaccine. Sequencing was performed with immunoSEQ multiplex PCR; in TCRdb, only in-frame clones are kept and a portion is missing. Among approximately 120,000 clones listed, 90% were seen once. The sample here was peripheral blood, taken on day 0 of AZD1222 vaccination. Receptor source: an adult in good health. CDR3s include the opening cysteine and the closing phenylalanine or tryptophan. The D gene is left open where the match is weak. Clone size is shown for a subset of rows, as once, few, many or a class of expanded clone.

J gene: TRBJ1-1; D gene: -; clone size: once; V gene: TRBV4-1; CDR3 length: 14; CDR3 DNA: TGCGCCAGCAGCCCCCATTTGGGTAACACTGAAGCTTTCTTT; CDR3 protein: CASSPHLGNTEAFF
J gene: TRBJ1-2; D gene: -; clone size: -; V gene: TRBV4-1; CDR3 length: 14; CDR3 DNA: TGCGCCAGCAGCCAAGATGGTCGGGACTATGGCTACACCTTC; CDR3 protein: CASSQDGRDYGYTF
J gene: TRBJ1-6; D gene: -; clone size: few; V gene: TRBV5-4; CDR3 length: 14; CDR3 DNA: TGTGCCAGCAGCTTGGTGGGGGTCGAGTCACCCCTCCACTTT; CDR3 protein: CASSLVGVESPLHF
J gene: TRBJ1-2; D gene: TRBD1; clone size: -; V gene: TRBV12-3/TRBV12-4; CDR3 length: 12; CDR3 DNA: TGTGCCAGCAGTCGGACAGGACCCCTGATGTACTTC; CDR3 protein: CASSRTGPLMYF
J gene: TRBJ2-3; D gene: -; clone size: -; V gene: TRBV10-3; CDR3 length: 13; CDR3 DNA: TGTGCCATCCGCGGCGGTAGCACAGATACGCAGTATTTT; CDR3 protein: CAIRGGSTDTQYF
J gene: TRBJ2-2; D gene: -; clone size: -; V gene: TRBV4-1; CDR3 length: 16; CDR3 DNA: TGCGCCAGCAGCCATAAAGGGGCCCAGAACACCGGGGAGCTGTTTTTT; CDR3 protein: CASSHKGAQNTGELFF
J gene: TRBJ2-1; D gene: TRBD2; clone size: -; V gene: TRBV5-1; CDR3 length: 16; CDR3 DNA: TGCGCCAGCAGCCAACTAGCGGGGGCTCACTACAATGAGCAGTTCTTC; CDR3 protein: CASSQLAGAHYNEQFF
J gene: TRBJ1-5; D gene: TRBD1; clone size: few; V gene: TRBV28; CDR3 length: 16; CDR3 DNA: TGTGCCAGCAATCGCCCAGGACAGGGAAGGAACCAGCCCCAGCATTTT; CDR3 protein: CASNRPGQGRNQPQHF
J gene: TRBJ2-3; D gene: TRBD2; clone size: -; V gene: TRBV5-1; CDR3 length: 16; CDR3 DNA: TGCGCCAGCAGCCTAGGACTAGCGGGAGGGTATGATACGCAGTATTTT; CDR3 protein: CASSLGLAGGYDTQYF
J gene: TRBJ1-5; D gene: TRBD1; clone size: -; V gene: TRBV19; CDR3 length: 19; CDR3 DNA: TGTGCCAGTAGTATAATGACAGGGGGAAGGAGCTATAGCAATCAGCCCCAGCATTTT; CDR3 protein: CASSIMTGGRSYSNQPQHF
J gene: TRBJ1-2; D gene: -; clone size: -; V gene: TRBV4-1; CDR3 length: 13; CDR3 DNA: TGCGCCAGCAGCCACGGACCTCAGGGTGGCTACACCTTC; CDR3 protein: CASSHGPQGGYTF
J gene: TRBJ2-1; D gene: -; clone size: -; V gene: TRBV6-6; CDR3 length: 13; CDR3 DNA: TGTGCCAGCAGAAGACTAGAGGGGGGTGAGCAGTTCTTC; CDR3 protein: CASRRLEGGEQFF
J gene: TRBJ2-2; D gene: TRBD2; clone size: -; V gene: TRBV19; CDR3 length: 16; CDR3 DNA: TGTGCCAGTAGTATGAGAGCGGGAGTTAGTACCGGGGAGCTGTTTTTT; CDR3 protein: CASSMRAGVSTGELFF
J gene: TRBJ1-1; D gene: TRBD1; clone size: -; V gene: TRBV28; CDR3 length: 12; CDR3 DNA: TGTGCCAGCAGGACAGGGGGCCCTGAAGCTTTCTTT; CDR3 protein: CASRTGGPEAFF
J gene: TRBJ1-4; D gene: -; clone size: -; V gene: TRBV14; CDR3 length: 16; CDR3 DNA: TGTGCCAGCAGCCAAGAAAGGGGGGCAACTAATGAAAAACTGTTTTTT; CDR3 protein: CASSQERGATNEKLFF
J gene: TRBJ2-1; D gene: -; clone size: -; V gene: TRBV11-2; CDR3 length: 14; CDR3 DNA: TGTGCCAGCAGCCACCTCGGGGGGACAAATGAGCAGTTCTTC; CDR3 protein: CASSHLGGTNEQFF
J gene: TRBJ2-3; D gene: TRBD2; clone size: -; V gene: TRBV18; CDR3 length: 14; CDR3 DNA: TGTGCCAGCTCAGCGGGAGTAGTCGCAGATACGCAGTATTTT; CDR3 protein: CASSAGVVADTQYF
J gene: TRBJ1-4; D gene: TRBD1; clone size: -; V gene: TRBV3-1/TRBV3-2; CDR3 length: 19; CDR3 DNA: TGTGCCAGCAGCCAAGGACCCGTCGCAGGGGGTAGTCCTAATGAAAAACTGTTTTTT; CDR3 protein: CASSQGPVAGGSPNEKLFF
J gene: TRBJ1-1; D gene: -; clone size: -; V gene: TRBV3-1/TRBV3-2; CDR3 length: 16; CDR3 DNA: TGTGCCAGCAGCCAAACCAGGAACAGCTTGAACACTGAAGCTTTCTTT; CDR3 protein: CASSQTRNSLNTEAFF
J gene: TRBJ2-2; D gene: -; clone size: -; V gene: TRBV24-1; CDR3 length: 15; CDR3 DNA: TGTGCCACCAGTGATTTGGCAGGGTCGGGCGGGGAGCTGTTTTTT; CDR3 protein: CATSDLAGSGGELFF
J gene: TRBJ2-7; D gene: -; clone size: few; V gene: TRBV6-2/TRBV6-3; CDR3 length: 12; CDR3 DNA: TGTGCCAGCAGTCGGAGCTCCTACGAGCAGTACTTC; CDR3 protein: CASSRSSYEQYF
J gene: TRBJ1-3; D gene: -; clone size: -; V gene: TRBV3-1/TRBV3-2; CDR3 length: 14; CDR3 DNA: TGTGCCAGCAGCTCTAGGGGCTCTGGAAACACCATATATTTT; CDR3 protein: CASSSRGSGNTIYF
J gene: TRBJ2-1; D gene: TRBD2; clone size: -; V gene: TRBV9; CDR3 length: 15; CDR3 DNA: TGTGCCAGCAGCATATCTAGCGGGAGGGCCGATGAGCAGTTCTTC; CDR3 protein: CASSISSGRADEQFF
J gene: TRBJ1-5; D gene: -; clone size: -; V gene: TRBV19; CDR3 length: 16; CDR3 DNA: TGTGCCAGTAGGCCGCGGGGAGGGGCGGCCAATCAGCCCCAGCATTTT; CDR3 protein: CASRPRGGAANQPQHF
J gene: TRBJ2-7; D gene: -; clone size: -; V gene: TRBV6-1; CDR3 length: 13; CDR3 DNA: TGTGCCAGCAGTGAAGGTTGGGTTGGCGAGCAGTACTTC; CDR3 protein: CASSEGWVGEQYF
J gene: TRBJ1-1; D gene: -; clone size: -; V gene: TRBV28; CDR3 length: 12; CDR3 DNA: TGTGCCAGCAGTTCCTTAGGGGGTCGCGCTTTCTTT; CDR3 protein: CASSSLGGRAFF
J gene: TRBJ1-1; D gene: -; clone size: -; V gene: TRBV7-8; CDR3 length: 15; CDR3 DNA: TGTGCCAGCAGCGCAACGGTAGTAGCGACCACTGAAGCTTTCTTT; CDR3 protein: CASSATVVATTEAFF
J gene: TRBJ2-3; D gene: -; clone size: once; V gene: TRBV21-1; CDR3 length: 20; CDR3 DNA: TGTGCCAGCAGCAAAGGGGGGACAGCCACCAACAATATAAGCACAGATACGCAGTATTTT; CDR3 protein: CASSKGGTATNNISTDTQYF
J gene: TRBJ2-2; D gene: -; clone size: -; V gene: TRBV5-1; CDR3 length: 16; CDR3 DNA: TGCGCCAGCAGCCGGTATAGGACGGCAAACACCGGGGAGCTGTTTTTT; CDR3 protein: CASSRYRTANTGELFF
J gene: TRBJ2-5; D gene: -; clone size: -; V gene: TRBV30; CDR3 length: 12; CDR3 DNA: TGTGCCTGGGGACAGACCCAAGAGACCCAGTACTTC; CDR3 protein: CAWGQTQETQYF
J gene: TRBJ1-2; D gene: TRBD1; clone size: -; V gene: TRBV5-1; CDR3 length: 13; CDR3 DNA: TGCGCCAGCAGTCGGGACAGGGTTCAAGGCTACACCTTC; CDR3 protein: CASSRDRVQGYTF
J gene: TRBJ1-4; D gene: -; clone size: -; V gene: TRBV9; CDR3 length: 12; CDR3 DNA: TGTGCCAGCAGCGCCTCCCGGAGGGAACTGTTTTTT; CDR3 protein: CASSASRRELFF
J gene: TRBJ1-4; D gene: TRBD1; clone size: -; V gene: TRBV5-4; CDR3 length: 15; CDR3 DNA: TGTGCCAGCAGTCACAGGGGGTCAACTAATGAAAAACTGTTTTTT; CDR3 protein: CASSHRGSTNEKLFF
J gene: TRBJ2-3; D gene: -; clone size: -; V gene: TRBV19; CDR3 length: 13; CDR3 DNA: TGTGCCAGTAGTTTCCAGGGTGGAGATACGCAGTATTTT; CDR3 protein: CASSFQGGDTQYF
J gene: TRBJ2-2; D gene: TRBD2; clone size: once; V gene: TRBV28; CDR3 length: 16; CDR3 DNA: TGTGCCAGCAGTAGTAGCAAGCGGGAGGGGGACGGGGAGCTGTTTTTT; CDR3 protein: CASSSSKREGDGELFF
J gene: TRBJ2-1; D gene: TRBD2; clone size: -; V gene: TRBV5-8; CDR3 length: 15; CDR3 DNA: TGTGCCAGCTCCCAACGGGGGGACTTGATCGATGAGCAGTTCTTC; CDR3 protein: CASSQRGDLIDEQFF
J gene: TRBJ1-2; D gene: -; clone size: -; V gene: TRBV30; CDR3 length: 10; CDR3 DNA: TGTGCCTGGGGGGGTTATGGCTACACCTTC; CDR3 protein: CAWGGYGYTF
J gene: TRBJ2-3; D gene: TRBD2; clone size: -; V gene: TRBV9; CDR3 length: 18; CDR3 DNA: TGTGCCAGCAGCGTAGGGCCCGGACTAGCGGGAGGGGTGGATACGCAGTATTTT; CDR3 protein: CASSVGPGLAGGVDTQYF
J gene: TRBJ2-2; D gene: TRBD2; clone size: -; V gene: TRBV19; CDR3 length: 18; CDR3 DNA: TGTGCCAGTAGTATAGGCAGGACTAGCGGGAGGTCCACCGGGGAGCTGTTTTTT; CDR3 protein: CASSIGRTSGRSTGELFF
J gene: TRBJ2-2; D gene: -; clone size: -; V gene: TRBV9; CDR3 length: 15; CDR3 DNA: TGTGCCAGCAGCAGCTCTAGCGCCTACACCGGGGAGCTGTTTTTT; CDR3 protein: CASSSSSAYTGELFF
J gene: TRBJ1-2; D gene: -; clone size: -; V gene: TRBV7-8; CDR3 length: 18; CDR3 DNA: TGTGCCAGCAGCTTCAGGTTACAGACAACCCTACTTAACTATGGCTACACCTTC; CDR3 protein: CASSFRLQTTLLNYGYTF
J gene: TRBJ2-7; D gene: TRBD1; clone size: -; V gene: TRBV19; CDR3 length: 14; CDR3 DNA: TGTGCCAGTAGTCTCGGGACAGGTACCTACGAGCAGTACTTC; CDR3 protein: CASSLGTGTYEQYF
J gene: TRBJ2-6; D gene: -; clone size: -; V gene: TRBV9; CDR3 length: 16; CDR3 DNA: TGTGCCAGCAGCGTAGGTTGGCAGTCCGGGGCCAACGTCCTGACTTTC; CDR3 protein: CASSVGWQSGANVLTF
J gene: TRBJ2-1; D gene: TRBD2; clone size: -; V gene: TRBV15; CDR3 length: 18; CDR3 DNA: TGTGCCACCAGCAAGGGACTAGCGGGAGCCGTTAGCGACAATGAGCAGTTCTTC; CDR3 protein: CATSKGLAGAVSDNEQFF
J gene: TRBJ2-1; D gene: TRBD1; clone size: -; V gene: TRBV5-1; CDR3 length: 17; CDR3 DNA: TGCGCCAGCAGCTTACTTTATGGCCGGACAGGGACGGATGAGCAGTTCTTC; CDR3 protein: CASSLLYGRTGTDEQFF
J gene: TRBJ2-1; D gene: TRBD2; clone size: -; V gene: TRBV2; CDR3 length: 16; CDR3 DNA: TGTGCCAGCAGTGAATCCCTAGCGGGGGTACACAATGAGCAGTTCTTC; CDR3 protein: CASSESLAGVHNEQFF
J gene: TRBJ2-2; D gene: TRBD2; clone size: -; V gene: TRBV25-1; CDR3 length: 16; CDR3 DNA: TGTGCCAGCAGTGTTACTAGCGGGAGAGGTACCGGGGAGCTGTTTTTT; CDR3 protein: CASSVTSGRGTGELFF
J gene: TRBJ1-1; D gene: -; clone size: few; V gene: TRBV2; CDR3 length: 13; CDR3 DNA: TGTGCCAGCAGTGACTCCTTGAACACTGAAGCTTTCTTT; CDR3 protein: CASSDSLNTEAFF
J gene: TRBJ1-4; D gene: -; clone size: -; V gene: TRBV7-9; CDR3 length: 12; CDR3 DNA: TGTGCCAGCAGCTTAAATGGGGAAAAACTGTTTTTT; CDR3 protein: CASSLNGEKLFF
J gene: TRBJ2-2; D gene: -; clone size: few; V gene: TRBV29-1; CDR3 length: 14; CDR3 DNA: TGCAGCGTTCAATTGGGGTTCAACACCGGGGAGCTGTTTTTT; CDR3 protein: CSVQLGFNTGELFF